This T cell receptor beta chain was recovered during a study of T-cell reconstitution after alpha-beta-depleted transplantation in children. Overall study findings and caveats: High day-60 TCRbeta diversity in some patients came from surviving recipient T cells and thymic progenitors. The authors attributed T-cell counts and diversity one year after transplant mostly to newly produced T cells.

A TCRbeta library incorporating unique molecular identifiers was prepared. TCRdb processed the PCR reads anew with MiXCR; each CDR3 protein has one entry. The sample includes approximately 270,000 distinct CDR3 sequences, 20% to 30% of them seen just once. In its sample, this clonotype was seen a few times. Its antigen remains unknown. The junction had 7 bases not matched to a gene; V was cut back by 4 bases and J by 5 bases. The CDR3 length is 14 residues. Germline CDR1 is SGHRS and CDR2 is YFSETQ. The clonotype was recovered from a female patient between 2 and 15 years old who had a stem cell transplant for congenital amegakaryocytic thrombocytopenia, so the T cells may come from the graft donor. This specimen was PBMCs, mostly from graft donor cells, taken 360 days after TCRalphabeta/CD19-depleted stem cell transplant. The chain recombines TRBV5-1 with TRBJ2-5, with 8 bases matching TRBD1. DNA for the CDR3: TGCGCCAGCAGCAGGGGACAGGCCGAGGAGACCCAGTACTTC. Protein sequence: CASSRGQAEETQYF.